The T cell receptor (beta chain) under discussion was sequenced for a study of metastatic and nonmetastatic thyroid tumors. All patients were untreated before thyroid surgery. TCRdb redid the clone calls on the PCR reads using MiXCR. This sample yields fewer than 15,000 clones, of which around a fifth are seen a single time; 14% belongs to the top ten. CDR1 is DFQATT and CDR2 is SNEGSKA in the germline V gene (reference sequence). CDR3 length: 14 amino acids. The ends lost 7 bases at V and 3 bases at J; junction bases unmatched: 4. The source is a female donor with papillary thyroid cancer or a benign thyroid nodule (not recorded which). Some clones in this sample may be carry-over from other donors' samples. What was sequenced was adjacent normal tissue. The V gene is TRBV20-1, the J gene TRBJ2-2; 11 bases line up with TRBD2. The CDR3 sequence is CSDSGGDHTGELFF. The DNA for the CDR3 is TGCAGTGATAGCGGGGGGGACCACACCGGGGAGCTGTTTTTT.